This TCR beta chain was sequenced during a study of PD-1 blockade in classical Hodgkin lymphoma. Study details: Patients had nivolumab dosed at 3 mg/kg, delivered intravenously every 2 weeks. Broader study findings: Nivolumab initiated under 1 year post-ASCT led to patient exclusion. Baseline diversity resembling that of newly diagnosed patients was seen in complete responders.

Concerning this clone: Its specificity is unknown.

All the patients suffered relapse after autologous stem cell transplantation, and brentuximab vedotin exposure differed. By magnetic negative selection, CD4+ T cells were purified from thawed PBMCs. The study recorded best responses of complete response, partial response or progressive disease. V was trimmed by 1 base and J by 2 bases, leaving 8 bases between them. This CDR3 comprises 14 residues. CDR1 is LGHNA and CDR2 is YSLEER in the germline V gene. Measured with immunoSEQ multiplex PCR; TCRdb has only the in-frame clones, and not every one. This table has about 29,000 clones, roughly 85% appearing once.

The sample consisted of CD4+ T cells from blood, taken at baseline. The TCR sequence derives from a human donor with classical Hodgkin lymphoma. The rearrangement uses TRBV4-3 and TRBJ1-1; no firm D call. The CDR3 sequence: CASSQVGPNTEAFF. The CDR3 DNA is TGCGCCAGCAGCCAAGTTGGGCCCAACACTGAAGCTTTCTTT.